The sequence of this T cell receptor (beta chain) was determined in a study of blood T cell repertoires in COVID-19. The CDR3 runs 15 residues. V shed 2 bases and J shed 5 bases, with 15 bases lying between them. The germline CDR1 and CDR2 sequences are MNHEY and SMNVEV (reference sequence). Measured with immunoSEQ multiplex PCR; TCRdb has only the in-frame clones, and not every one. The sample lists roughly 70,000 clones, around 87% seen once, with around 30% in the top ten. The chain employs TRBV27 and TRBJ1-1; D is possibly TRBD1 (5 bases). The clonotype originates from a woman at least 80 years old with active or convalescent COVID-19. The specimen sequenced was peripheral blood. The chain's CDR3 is CASSLRFTRATEAFF. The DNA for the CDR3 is TGTGCCAGCAGTTTAAGGTTTACCAGGGCGACTGAAGCTTTCTTT.